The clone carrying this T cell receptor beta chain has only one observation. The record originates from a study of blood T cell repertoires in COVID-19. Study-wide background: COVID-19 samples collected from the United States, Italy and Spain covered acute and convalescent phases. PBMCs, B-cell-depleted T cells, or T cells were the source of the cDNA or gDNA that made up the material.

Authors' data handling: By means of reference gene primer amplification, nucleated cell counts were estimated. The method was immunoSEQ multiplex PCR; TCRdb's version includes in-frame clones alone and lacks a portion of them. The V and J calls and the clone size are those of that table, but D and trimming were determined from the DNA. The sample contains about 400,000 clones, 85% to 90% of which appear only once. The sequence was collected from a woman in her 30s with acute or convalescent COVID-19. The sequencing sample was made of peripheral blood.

CDR3 in amino acids: CASSQDLGAESDTGELFF. As DNA, the CDR3 is TGCGCCAGCAGCCAAGATCTTGGGGCAGAGTCGGACACCGGGGAGCTGTTTTTT. The chain couples TRBV4-1 to TRBJ2-2; D perhaps matches TRBD1 (5 bases). Trimming took off 0 bases at V and 3 bases at J, with 17 bases between the two ends. CDR3 size: 18 residues. Per the germline V gene, CDR1 is MGHRA and CDR2 is YSYEKL.